The source of this T cell receptor beta chain is a study of blood T cell repertoires in COVID-19. CDR3 length: 13 residues. V was shortened by 3 bases and J by 5 bases, with 11 bases between the two germline ends. Germline V gene data show CDR1 as KGHSH and CDR2 as LQKENI. TCRdb's copy holds only in-frame clones and misses some; the assay was immunoSEQ multiplex PCR. The table records around 97,000 clones, approximately 84% of them present only once. This TCR was recovered from a human donor in a cohort sampled during active COVID-19. The gene calls are TRBV18 and TRBJ2-7; D is unresolved. Sequencing used peripheral blood. DNA of the CDR3: TGTGCCAGCTCACCTCTAGTCTACGACGAGCAGTACTTC. As protein: CASSPLVYDEQYF.